Presented here are 10 T cell receptor beta chains from one specimen sequenced in a study of T cells after yellow fever vaccination. Using its own MiXCR run on the 5' RACE reads, TCRdb lists one record per CDR3 protein. The sample yields hundreds of thousands of distinct CDR3 sequences, 9% to 15% seen once. The sequences come from PBMCs, collected on the day of the yellow fever booster vaccination. The receptor set was obtained from a man aged 25 to 40 who received the YFV17D yellow fever vaccine.

At least ten counts were recorded for this clonotype. The CDR3 bases are TGTGCCAGCAGACCGGGACTAGCGGTCTACAATGAGCAGTTCTTC. Encoded protein: CASRPGLAVYNEQFF. This chain joins TRBV9 and TRBJ2-1; 11 bases map to TRBD2. The CDR3 spans 15 residues. Trimming took 5 bases from V and 3 from J; bases not matched to a gene: 4. Per the germline V gene, CDR1 is SGDLS and CDR2 is YYNGEE.

In this sample, this clonotype turned up many times. The CDR3 loop is CASSAGLVHYEQYF. CDR3 coding DNA: TGTGCCAGCAGCGCGGGACTGGTTCACTACGAGCAGTACTTC. The V call is TRBV7-2, the J call TRBJ2-7; TRBD2 is a possible D gene (6 bases). The CDR3 runs 14 residues. Germline CDR1 SGHTA, CDR2 FQGNSA. Trimming removed 5 bases from V and 3 bases from J, with 14 bases in between.

This clonotype was observed a few times. V gene TRBV7-6 combines with J gene TRBJ2-7, with D maybe TRBD2 (5 bases). The CDR3 is 15 residues long. Between the trimmed V and J ends, which lost 4 bases and 3 bases, there was a span of 16 bases. The germline V gene encodes CDR1 SGHVS and CDR2 FNYEAQ. CDR3 DNA sequence: TGTGCCAGCAGCTCCTCAAGGGTCAGCGGCTACGAGCAGTACTTC. Its translation is CASSSSRVSGYEQYF.

The chain has TRBV7-2 and TRBJ1-5; possible D gene TRBD1, 6 bases. The CDR3 is 15 amino acids. V lost 3 bases, J lost 3 bases, and 12 bases lay in between. Germline V gene lookup returns CDR1 SGHTA and CDR2 FQGNSA. The CDR3 region has the DNA TGTGCCAGCAGCTTGAGGGGGTTTGACAATCAGCCCCAGCATTTT. Its protein is CASSLRGFDNQPQHF. Drawing the rest from reference TRBV7-2 and TRBJ1-5, the complete variable domain is GAGVSQSPSNKVTEKGKDVELRCDPISGHTALYWYRQSLGQGLEFLIYFQGNSAPDKSGLPSDRFSAERTGGSVSTLTIQRTQQEDSAVYLCASSLRGFDNQPQHFGDGTRLSIL.

This clonotype turned up a few times. The V gene is TRBV15, the J gene TRBJ2-5; 8 bases align to TRBD2. Germline values: CDR1 LNHNV, CDR2 YYDKDF (reference sequence). There are 16 residues in the CDR3. The V and J ends lost 1 base and 4 bases, in that order; junction bases with no gene match: 8. DNA of the CDR3: TGTGCCACCAGCAGAGGAAGAGCGGGAGTTGGAGAGACCCAGTACTTC. Its translation: CATSRGRAGVGETQYF.

The rearrangement uses TRBV28 and TRBJ1-1; the D gene is possibly TRBD1 (6 bases). Germline V gives CDR1 MDHEN, CDR2 SYDVKM. V shed 4 bases and J shed 1 base, with 10 bases lying between them. The CDR3 spans 14 residues. The CDR3 reads CASSSPGQNTEAFF. The DNA for the CDR3 is TGTGCCAGCAGTTCCCCGGGACAGAACACTGAAGCTTTCTTT.

The chain recombines TRBV12-3 or TRBV12-4 with TRBJ2-1; TRBD2 matches at 7 bases. The V segment lost 3 bases and the J segment 8 bases; nucleotides outside the gene matches: 7. The CDR3 is 14 amino acids. CDR3 in amino acids: CASSLKGLDDEQFF. The CDR3 coding sequence is TGTGCCAGCAGTTTGAAAGGACTAGACGATGAGCAGTTCTTC.

The sample holds a few counts of this clonotype. The V and J genes are TRBV21-1 and TRBJ2-4; TRBD1, the D gene given by the table, was not confirmed from the DNA. TRBV21-1 is noted as a pseudogene. The CDR3 runs 15 residues. CDR3 DNA: TGTGCCAGCAGCGTCCGGGACAGCCGAAAAAACATTCAGTACTTC. As protein: CASSVRDSRKNIQYF.

This clonotype appeared a few times. The chain is built from TRBV27 and TRBJ2-3, with no clear D. The CDR3 is 13 amino acids. Germline V gene sequence: CDR1 MNHEY, CDR2 SMNVEV (reference sequence). V was shortened by 5 bases and J by 4 bases, with 10 bases between the two germline ends. CDR3 sequence reads: CASSPIGSDTQYF. The CDR3 nucleotides are TGTGCCAGCAGTCCTATCGGCTCAGATACGCAGTATTTT.

This clonotype was picked up a small number of times. The rearrangement uses TRBV20-1 and TRBJ2-7; maybe TRBD2 (7 bases). V lost 2 bases to trimming and J lost 2 bases, with 13 bases between them. The CDR3 runs to 14 residues. CDR1 is DFQATT, CDR2 SNEGSKA, per germline (reference sequence). CDR3 DNA: TGCAGTGCTAGATCCGAGGGGGGGACCTACGAGCAGTACTTC. It translates to CSARSEGGTYEQYF.